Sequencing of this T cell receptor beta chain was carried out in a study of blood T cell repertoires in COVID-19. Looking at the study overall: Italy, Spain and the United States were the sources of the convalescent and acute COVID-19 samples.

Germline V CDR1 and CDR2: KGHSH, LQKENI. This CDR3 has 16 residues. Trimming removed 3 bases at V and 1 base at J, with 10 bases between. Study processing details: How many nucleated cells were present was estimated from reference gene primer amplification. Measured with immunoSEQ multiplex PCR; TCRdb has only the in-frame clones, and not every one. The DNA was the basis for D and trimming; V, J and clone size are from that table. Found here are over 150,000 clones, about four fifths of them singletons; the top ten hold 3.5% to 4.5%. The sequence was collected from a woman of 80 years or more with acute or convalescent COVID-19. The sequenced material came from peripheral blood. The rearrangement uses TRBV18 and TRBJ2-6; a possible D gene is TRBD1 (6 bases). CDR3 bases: TGTGCCAGCTCACCCGACAGGCCGTCTGGGGCCAACGTCCTGACTTTC. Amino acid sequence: CASSPDRPSGANVLTF. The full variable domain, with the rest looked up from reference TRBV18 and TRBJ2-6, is NAGVMQNPRHLVRRRGQEARLRCSPMKGHSHVYWYRQLPEEGLKFMVYLQKENIIDESGMPKERFSAEFPKEGPSILRIQQVVRGDSAAYFCASSPDRPSGANVLTFGAGSRLTVL.